This T cell receptor (beta chain) was obtained from a study of CD8 T cells in ankylosing spondylitis. Study outcomes and limitations: Characteristic, it appeared, of ankylosing spondylitis blood was a TCR beta motif of eight highly homologous variants.

V dropped 5 bases and J dropped 5 bases, with 17 bases sitting between them. This CDR3 contains 16 residues. The germline gives CDR1 SGHRS, CDR2 YFSETQ. This clonotype has ten or more counts. Its target is not known. TCRdb re-called the 5' RACE reads through MiXCR, storing one row per CDR3 protein. The profile shows 450,000 to 550,000 distinct CDR3 sequences, over 4% of them singletons. V usage is TRBV5-1 and J usage is TRBJ1-6; a weak D match, TRBD1 (6 bases). The source material was blood, either unsorted or a sorted T cell fraction (not recorded which). This receptor was taken from a male donor with ankylosing spondylitis. In nucleotides, the CDR3 is TGCGCCAGCAGAGTGATCGAACAGGGCCATAATTCACCCCTCCACTTT. Its protein is CASRVIEQGHNSPLHF.